The 13 T cell receptor delta chains below were found in one sample sequenced in a study of γδ T cells in repeated Plasmodium falciparum infection. TCRdb redid the clone calls on the multiplex PCR reads with CATT. The sample shows tens of thousands of delta-chain clones, 1.9% of them seen only once. Vgamma9/Vdelta2+ and Vdelta2-negative gammadelta T cells were flow-sorted from PBMC for bulk sequencing. The specimen sequenced was gamma-delta T cells from blood. The origin of the receptors is a pool of human donors (malaria-infected and uninfected, not separated).

This clone occurred a few times. A much larger clone is a single base away; this may be a read error. The sample has other DNA sequences that encode this CDR3 too. The rearrangement links TRDV1 to TRDJ1; D may match TRDD2 or TRDD3 (5 bases each). As TCRdb names no J gene, one was assigned here on the basis of a DNA match to germline. This CDR3 is 21 amino acids long. The V gene lost 6 bases and the J gene lost 2 bases, with 34 bases spanning the gap. The V gene's germline CDR1 is TSWWSYY and CDR2 QGS. CDR3 amino acids: CALGEGLHSLWWGEETDKLIF. Here the CDR3 DNA reads TGTGCTCTTGGAGAAGGCCTTCATTCTCTCTGGTGGGGTGAGGAGACCGATAAACTCATCTTT.

This clone was detected ten times or more. The protein in TCRdb stems from a much larger clone and differs at residue 3 from this DNA's translation, likely a read error; here the protein is translated from the DNA. The CDR3, as DNA: TGTGCTTGTAGGAGCGCCCCCCGGGGTGGATGGGGAAAGACCGATAAACTCATCTTT. Amino acid sequence: CACRSAPRGGWGKTDKLIF. The chain has TRAV38-2/DV8 and TRDJ1; tentative D call: TRDD3 (5 bases). In the absence of a J gene in TCRdb, the DNA was matched to germline to assign it here. Germline loops: CDR1 TSESDYY, CDR2 QEAYKQQN. This CDR3 contains 19 residues.

This clone turned up a few times. TCRdb's protein for this DNA is that of a much larger clone and differs from the translation at residue 18, likely a read error; the protein shown is the DNA translation. The J gene is TRDJ1, the V gene TRDV3; 13 nucleotides match TRDD3. Germline lookup yields CDR1 TVYSNPD and CDR2 GDNSRS (reference sequence). The CDR3 loop spans 22 amino acids. This CDR3 is CAFSSYGTLLGDTVPHTGKLIF. The CDR3 DNA reads TGTGCCTTTTCTTCCTACGGCACCTTACTGGGGGATACGGTACCTCACACCGGTAAACTCATCTTT.

Points on this clone: A far larger clone differs by one base, so this is likely a read error. The same CDR3 arises from other DNA sequences in this sample as well. The chain combines TRDV2 with TRDJ1; D is unresolved. TCRdb leaves out the J gene; it was filled in here by matching the DNA to germline. Germline lookup yields CDR1 GEAIGNYY and CDR2 EKD. Trimming removed 6 bases at V and 5 bases at J, with 27 bases between. The CDR3 totals 17 residues. CDR3 DNA sequence: TGTGCCTGTTCCTTGTCTGGCTTCACCGGCGGGGCTGATAAACTCATCTTT. Translation gives CACSLSGFTGGADKLIF.

Concerning this clone itself: The mismatch at residue 5 between this DNA's translation and the TCRdb protein of a much larger clone likely reflects a read error; the protein shown is translated from the DNA. CDR3 sequence (DNA): TGTGCTCTTGGGGATCTCTGCCCTCATCTACTGGGGGATACCATATACACCGATAAACTCATCTTT. Amino acids: CALGDLCPHLLGDTIYTDKLIF. The chain uses TRDV1 and TRDJ1; 12 nucleotides match TRDD3. Here the J gene came from matching the DNA to germline, since TCRdb omits it. The CDR3 is 22 residues long. Germline assignment: CDR1 TSWWSYY and CDR2 QGS. V was pared by 3 bases and J by 0 bases, with 20 bases of the junction left unmatched.

The sample holds a few counts of this clone. The protein that TCRdb holds for this DNA derives from a much larger clone and differs from the translated DNA at residue 17, which likely indicates a read error; the protein shown here is translated from the DNA. The CDR3 region has the DNA TGTGCTCTTGGGTCTCCGTATAGTTCAGCCTTCCATAGGGGGATACGCCACACCGATAAACTCATCTTT. Protein product: CALGSPYSSAFHRGIRHTDKLIF. V gene TRDV1 combines with J gene TRDJ1; 10 bases align to TRDD3. The J gene, left out of TCRdb, was set here by checking the DNA against germline. The germline V gene encodes CDR1 TSWWSYY and CDR2 QGS. CDR3 length equals 23 residues. Trimming cost V 5 bases and J 0 bases; bases outside gene matches: 27.

A remark on this clone: The TCRdb protein comes from a much larger clone and disagrees with this DNA's translation at residue 13, likely due to a read error; the protein given here is derived from the DNA. V usage is TRDV1 and J usage is TRDJ1; 10 bases map to TRDD3. Because TCRdb records no J gene, it was assigned here through a match of the DNA to germline. Germline V CDR1 and CDR2: TSWWSYY, QGS. V shed 4 bases and J 3 bases; nucleotides not matched to a gene: 14. This CDR3 is built from 18 residues. The CDR3 spells CALGGCTGWGISADKLIF. CDR3 nucleotides: TGTGCTCTTGGGGGTTGTACTGGCTGGGGGATAAGTGCCGATAAACTCATCTTT.

The sample holds many counts of this clone. A single base is all that separates this from a far larger clone, so a read error is likely. Other nucleotide sequences in the sample specify the same CDR3. The chain carries TRDV2 and TRDJ1; the match to TRDD3 covers 7 bases. TCRdb does not report a J gene; here it was assigned by matching the DNA to germline references. Germline lookup yields CDR1 GEAIGNYY and CDR2 EKD. J lost 2 bases, V lost 3 bases, and 20 bases had no gene match. This CDR3 comprises 19 residues. The CDR3 reads CACDSLYTLLGERTDKLIF. CDR3 sequence (DNA): TGTGCCTGTGACTCACTTTATACCCTGTTGGGGGAAAGGACCGATAAACTCATCTTT.

At least ten counts were recorded for this clone. The chain carries TRDV1 and TRDJ1; 8 bases agree with TRDD3. CDR1 is TSWWSYY, CDR2 QGS, per germline. The CDR3 length is 20 residues. The V gene end was trimmed by 0 bases and the J gene end by 6 bases; junction bases not matched to a gene: 21. The CDR3 loop reads CALGELGILRREGIQNKLIF. Here the CDR3 DNA reads TGTGCTCTTGGGGAACTAGGAATCCTACGGCGGGAGGGGATACAGAATAAACTCATCTTT.

In its sample, this clone was seen many times. A far larger clone is a single base away, which makes a read error likely. This CDR3 is also generated by other DNA sequences in the sample. The chain employs TRDV1 and TRDJ1; possible D gene TRDD3, 5 bases. There are 12 residues in the CDR3. CDR1 is TSWWSYY, CDR2 QGS, per germline. CDR3 amino acids: CALGEPRGELIF. DNA of the CDR3: TGTGCTCTAGGGGAACCCCGAGGCGAACTCATCTTT.

This clone was counted many times. The chain employs TRDV1 and TRDJ1, with D maybe TRDD2 (6 bases). With 6 bases removed from V and 1 base from J, the gap between germline ends came to 9 bases. Germline V gene data show CDR1 as TSWWSYY and CDR2 as QGS. The CDR3 consists of 13 residues. The CDR3: CALGASCTDKLIF. The CDR3 DNA is TGTGCTCTTGGAGCTTCCTGCACCGATAAACTCATCTTT.

With regard to this clone: TCRdb pairs this DNA with a much larger clone's protein that differs at residue 14, likely a read error; the protein shown was translated from the DNA. The genes are TRDV1 and TRDJ1; 7 nucleotides align to TRDD3. TCRdb offers no J gene call, so here the DNA was matched to germline to obtain one. This CDR3 spans 22 amino acids. CDR1 is TSWWSYY and CDR2 is QGS in the germline V gene. The V and J ends lost 2 bases and 5 bases, in that order; junction bases with no gene match: 29. This CDR3 reads CALGETRAFRPWGVRVSDKLIF. The CDR3 coding sequence is TGTGCTCTTGGGGAAACCCGAGCCTTTCGCCCCTGGGGGGTACGCGTAAGTGATAAACTCATCTTT.

This clone occurred many times. Additional DNA sequences in this sample encode the identical CDR3. CDR3 region: CALGELECAPDWVNTYGKLIF. CDR3 nucleotides: TGTGCTCTTGGGGAACTAGAATGCGCCCCGGACTGGGTGAATACGTACGGAAAACTCATCTTT. The chain combines TRDV1 with TRDJ1, with TRDD3 as a possible D gene (6 bases). V shed 0 bases and J shed 8 bases, with 34 bases lying between them. This CDR3 region has 21 residues. Germline CDR1 reads TSWWSYY; CDR2 reads QGS.